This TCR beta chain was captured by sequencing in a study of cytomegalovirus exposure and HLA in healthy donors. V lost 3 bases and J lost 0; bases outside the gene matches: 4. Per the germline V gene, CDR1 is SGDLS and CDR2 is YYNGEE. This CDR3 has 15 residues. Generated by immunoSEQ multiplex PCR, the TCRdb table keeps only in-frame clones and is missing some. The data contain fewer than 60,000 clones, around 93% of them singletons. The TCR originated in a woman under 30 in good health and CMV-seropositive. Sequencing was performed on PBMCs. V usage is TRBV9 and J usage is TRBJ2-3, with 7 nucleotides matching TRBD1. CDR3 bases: TGTGCCAGCAGCGCGACAGGGTGGAGCACAGATACGCAGTATTTT. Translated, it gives CASSATGWSTDTQYF.